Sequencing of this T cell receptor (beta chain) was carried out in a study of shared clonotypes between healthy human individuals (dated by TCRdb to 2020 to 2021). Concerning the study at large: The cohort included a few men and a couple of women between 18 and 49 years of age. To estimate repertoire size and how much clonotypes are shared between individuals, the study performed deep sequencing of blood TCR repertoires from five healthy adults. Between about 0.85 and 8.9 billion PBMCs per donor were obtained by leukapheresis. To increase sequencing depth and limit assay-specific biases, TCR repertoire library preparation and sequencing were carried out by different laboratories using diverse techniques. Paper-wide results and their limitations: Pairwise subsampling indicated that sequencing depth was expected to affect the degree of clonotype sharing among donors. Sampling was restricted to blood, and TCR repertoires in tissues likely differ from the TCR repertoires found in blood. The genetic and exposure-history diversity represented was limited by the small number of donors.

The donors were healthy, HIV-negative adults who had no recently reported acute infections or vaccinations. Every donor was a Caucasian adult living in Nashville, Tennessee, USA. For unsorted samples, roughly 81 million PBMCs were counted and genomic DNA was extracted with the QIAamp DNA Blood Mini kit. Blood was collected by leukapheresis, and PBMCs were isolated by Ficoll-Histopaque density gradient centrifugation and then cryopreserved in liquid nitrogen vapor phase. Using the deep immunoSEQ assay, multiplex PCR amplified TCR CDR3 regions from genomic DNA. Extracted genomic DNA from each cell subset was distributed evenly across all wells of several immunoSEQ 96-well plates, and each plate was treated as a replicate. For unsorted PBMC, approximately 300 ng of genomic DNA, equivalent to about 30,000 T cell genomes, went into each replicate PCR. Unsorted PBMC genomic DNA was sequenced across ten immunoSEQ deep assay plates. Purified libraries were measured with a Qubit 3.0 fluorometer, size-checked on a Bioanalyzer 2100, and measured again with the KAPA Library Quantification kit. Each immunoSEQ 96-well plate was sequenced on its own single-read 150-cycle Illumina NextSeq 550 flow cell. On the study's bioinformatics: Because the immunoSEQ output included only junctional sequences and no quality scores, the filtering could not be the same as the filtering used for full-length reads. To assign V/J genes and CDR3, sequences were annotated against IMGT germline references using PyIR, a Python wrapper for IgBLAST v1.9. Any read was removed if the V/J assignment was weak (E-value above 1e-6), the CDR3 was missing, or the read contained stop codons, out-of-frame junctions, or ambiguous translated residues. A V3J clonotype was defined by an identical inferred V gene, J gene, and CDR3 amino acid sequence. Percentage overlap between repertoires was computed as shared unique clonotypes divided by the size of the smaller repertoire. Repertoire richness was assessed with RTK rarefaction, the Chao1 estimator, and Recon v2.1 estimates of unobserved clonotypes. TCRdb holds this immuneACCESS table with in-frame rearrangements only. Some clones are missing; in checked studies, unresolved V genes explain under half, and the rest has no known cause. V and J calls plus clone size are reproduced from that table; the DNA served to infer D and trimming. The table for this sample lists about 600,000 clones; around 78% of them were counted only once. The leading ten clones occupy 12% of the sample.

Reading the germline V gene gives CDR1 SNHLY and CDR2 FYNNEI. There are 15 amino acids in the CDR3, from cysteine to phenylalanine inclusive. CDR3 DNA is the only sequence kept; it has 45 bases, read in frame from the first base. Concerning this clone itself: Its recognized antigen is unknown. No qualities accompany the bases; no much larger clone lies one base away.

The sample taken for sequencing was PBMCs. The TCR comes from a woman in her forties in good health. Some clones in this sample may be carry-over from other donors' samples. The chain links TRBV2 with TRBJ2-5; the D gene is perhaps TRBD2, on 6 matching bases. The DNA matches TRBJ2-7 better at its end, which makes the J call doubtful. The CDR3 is CASSDVRTKLGEQYF. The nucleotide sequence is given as TGTGCCAGCAGTGATGTCCGGACTAAACTAGGCGAGCAGTACTTC.